This passage covers 27 T cell receptor beta chains from one sample sequenced in a study of blood T cells in healthy people across ages. For the second PCR, which ran for roughly 6 to 12 cycles, a sample-barcoded 5' primer and a J-beta primer mix were used. TCRdb re-derived calls from the 5' RACE reads in MiXCR, one entry per CDR3 protein. The repertoire holds about 1.6 million distinct CDR3 sequences, with roughly a third as singletons. Specimen: blood. All receptors derive from a woman aged 25 to 39 in good health.

The genes are TRBV4-1 and TRBJ1-5, with TRBD1 identical over 7 bases. The V gene end was trimmed by 0 bases and the J gene end by 3 bases; junction bases not matched to a gene: 5. Germline V CDR1 and CDR2: MGHRA, YSYEKL. The CDR3 extends over 16 amino acids. The CDR3 DNA reads as TGCGCCAGCAGCCAAGATCGACAGGGTAACAATCAGCCCCAGCATTTT. It yields the protein CASSQDRQGNNQPQHF.

The V and J genes are TRBV21-1 and TRBJ2-5; TRBD2, the D gene given by the table, was not confirmed from the DNA. TRBV21-1 is deemed a pseudogene. This CDR3 region has 16 residues. CDR3 residues: CASSSSGLPRGETQYF. The CDR3 DNA is TGTGCCAGCAGCTCCTCGGGACTTCCGAGGGGGGAGACCCAGTACTTC.

The table lists this clonotype with many counts. V and J are TRBV7-2 and TRBJ2-5; 13 bases are a match to TRBD2. J was trimmed by 6 bases and V by 4 bases; bases with no gene match: 5. CDR3 size: 15 residues. The germline CDR1 and CDR2 sequences are SGHTA and FQGNSA. The CDR3: CASSSGLAGEQTQYF. CDR3 nucleotides: TGTGCCAGCAGCTCCGGACTAGCGGGAGAACAGACCCAGTACTTC.

The chain joins TRBV20-1 to TRBJ2-3; 12 bases match TRBD2. The CDR3 consists of 18 residues. Trimming cost V 2 bases and J 4 bases; bases outside gene matches: 13. The germline V gene encodes CDR1 DFQATT and CDR2 SNEGSKA (reference sequence). CDR3 sequence reads: CSARSSSGGASISDTQYF. DNA for the CDR3: TGCAGTGCTAGATCGTCTAGCGGGGGGGCCTCAATTTCAGATACGCAGTATTTT.

This clonotype was counted only a few times. The J gene is TRBJ2-7, the V gene TRBV20-1; the match to TRBD1 covers 9 bases. The germline CDR1 and CDR2 sequences are DFQATT and SNEGSKA (reference sequence). This CDR3 has 16 amino acids. Germline trimming cut 4 bases from V and 10 bases from J; bases unmatched to any gene: 20. The CDR3 DNA follows: TGCAGTGCTACCACCACCGGGACAGGGAGGGGCGGAACCCAGTACTTC. Encoded protein: CSATTTGTGRGGTQYF.

The chain has TRBV6-1 and TRBJ2-2; tentative D call: TRBD2 (6 bases). Germline assignment: CDR1 MNHNS and CDR2 SASEGT. The CDR3 contains 15 residues. V lost 10 bases and J 6 bases, leaving 21 bases between the germline ends. Here the CDR3 DNA reads TGTGCCATCCCGTGGGGAGGTGATGGATCCGGGGAGCTGTTTTTT. This encodes CAIPWGGDGSGELFF.

The chain is built from TRBV11-3 and TRBJ2-1, with TRBD2 identical over 7 bases. Germline CDR1 and CDR2: SGHNT and YENEEA. This CDR3 is 15 amino acids long. V trimming: 5 bases; J trimming: 4 bases; junction bases outside the gene matches: 8. CDR3 residues: CASSIAGRGYNEQFF. The DNA for the CDR3 is TGTGCCAGCAGCATAGCAGGGCGGGGGTACAATGAGCAGTTCTTC.

Comments on this clonotype: A much larger clone differs by one base, so this may be a read error. The chain uses TRBV6-5 and TRBJ2-1; D is uncertain. The DNA matches TRBJ2-7 better at its end, which makes the J call doubtful. The CDR3 sequence is 15 residues long. The V gene's germline CDR1 is MNHEY and CDR2 SVGAGI. DNA of the CDR3: TGTGCCAGCAGTTACTCGGCCAGCTCCTACAATGAGCAGTACTTC. It codes for CASSYSASSYNEQYF.

In regard to this clonotype: This sequence may be a read error, since a much larger clone differs from it by one base. The rearrangement uses TRBV20-1 and TRBJ2-4; TRBD1 agrees at 10 bases. The J call is doubtful: the DNA matches TRBJ2-7 better. CDR3 length: 12 residues. The germline V gene has CDR1 DFQATT and CDR2 SNEGSKA (reference sequence). Here the CDR3 reads CSSRQGAHEQYF. The CDR3 DNA follows: TGCAGTTCTAGACAGGGGGCCCACGAGCAGTACTTC.

This chain connects TRBV27 to TRBJ1-1; no reliable D call. The CDR3 extends over 14 amino acids. Germline V gene sequence: CDR1 MNHEY, CDR2 SMNVEV (reference sequence). Between the trimmed V and J ends, which lost 0 bases and 3 bases, there was a span of 8 bases. The chain's CDR3 is CASSLSGTHTEAFF. Here the CDR3 DNA reads TGTGCCAGCAGTTTATCCGGAACCCACACTGAAGCTTTCTTT.

The rearrangement uses TRBV20-1 and TRBJ2-5, with a weak D call TRBD2 (6 bases). V dropped 5 bases and J dropped 5 bases, with 15 bases sitting between them. The CDR3 is made up of 13 amino acids. In germline, CDR1 is DFQATT, CDR2 SNEGSKA (reference sequence). CDR3 residues: CSARLGGRETQYF. CDR3 DNA: TGCAGTGCTCGCCTGGGAGGCCGGGAGACCCAGTACTTC.

CDR3 sequence (DNA): TGTGCCAGCAGCCAAGAGCAGAATTTCTACGGGCAGTACTTC. This encodes CASSQEQNFYGQYF. The rearrangement uses TRBV3-1 and TRBJ2-5, with D unclear. V lost 0 bases and J lost 11, with 16 bases in between. CDR1 and CDR2 from the germline V gene are LGHDT and YNNKEL (reference sequence). The CDR3 is made up of 14 amino acids.

The V gene is TRBV7-2, the J gene TRBJ1-1, with D unresolved. V lost 4 bases and J lost 7, with 7 bases in between. In germline, CDR1 is SGHTA, CDR2 FQGNSA. This CDR3 has 11 amino acids. The CDR3 sequence is CASSSPVEAFF. The CDR3 bases are TGTGCCAGCAGCTCACCGGTTGAAGCTTTCTTT.

Of note for this clonotype: The junction shows a germline mismatch at one end, possibly a read error. The chain uses TRBV7-6 and TRBJ2-7, with TRBD1 matching 10 bases. CDR3 length equals 15 residues. CDR1 is SGHVS and CDR2 is FNYEAQ in the germline V gene. In DNA, the CDR3 is TGTGCCAGCAGCCCGGAGGGGACAGGGGCATACGAGCAGTACTTT. It yields the protein CASSPEGTGAYEQYF.

This rearrangement joins TRBV5-5 to TRBJ2-7; a possible D gene is TRBD2 (6 bases). V was shortened by 4 bases and J by 9 bases, with 14 bases between the two germline ends. The CDR3 has 12 residues. The germline V gene has CDR1 SGHKS and CDR2 YYEKEE (reference sequence). The CDR3 nucleotides read TGTGCCAGCAGCCCGGACGGGGGACCGCAGTACTTC. Translating gives CASSPDGGPQYF. Filled out from reference TRBV5-5 and TRBJ2-7, the complete variable domain reads DAGVTQSPTHLIKTRGQQVTLRCSPISGHKSVSWYQQVLGQGPQFIFQYYEKEERGRGNFPDRFSARQFPNYSSELNVNALLLGDSALYLCASSPDGGPQYFGPGTRLTVT.

V and J are TRBV20-1 and TRBJ2-7; TRBD2 agrees at 7 bases. Germline V gene sequence: CDR1 DFQATT, CDR2 SNEGSKA (reference sequence). The junction had 9 bases not matched to a gene; V was cut back by 0 bases and J by 4 bases. This CDR3 has 15 amino acids. The CDR3, as DNA: TGCAGTGCTAGAGATCCCGCGGGAGACTTTTACGAGCAGTACTTC. Translation gives CSARDPAGDFYEQYF.

This clonotype has just a few counts. This chain links TRBV20-1 with TRBJ2-4; tentatively, D is TRBD1 or TRBD2 (5 bases each). The CDR3 is made up of 16 amino acids. Germline V gene data show CDR1 as DFQATT and CDR2 as SNEGSKA (reference sequence). V gave up 6 bases and J gave up 0 bases, with 18 bases separating them. The CDR3 region is CSAPGLGTLAKNIQYF. The CDR3 nucleotides are TGCAGTGCCCCGGGGCTGGGGACGTTAGCCAAAAACATTCAGTACTTC.

A few counts support this clonotype. V and J are TRBV9 and TRBJ2-5; 10 bases match TRBD2. CDR3 length equals 17 residues. The J segment lost 4 bases and the V segment lost 0 bases, leaving 9 bases of the junction unmatched. CDR1 SGDLS and CDR2 YYNGEE come from the germline V gene. CDR3 sequence reads: CASSVGGSGGAVETQYF. In DNA, the CDR3 is TGTGCCAGCAGCGTAGGAGGGAGCGGGGGGGCTGTAGAGACCCAGTACTTC.

This clonotype was observed a handful of times. The J gene is TRBJ1-1, the V gene TRBV10-3; the D is unclear. Per the germline V gene, CDR1 is ENHRY and CDR2 is SYGVKD. Trimming cost V 0 bases and J 7 bases, with 6 bases left between them. This CDR3 has 12 amino acids. CDR3 residues: CAISESTGEAFF. The CDR3 region has the DNA TGTGCCATCAGTGAGTCGACGGGTGAAGCTTTCTTT.

This clonotype appeared many times. V and J are TRBV4-2 and TRBJ2-5, with TRBD2 matching over 7 bases. The ends lost 4 bases at V and 9 bases at J; junction bases unmatched: 17. The CDR3 spans 16 residues. The V gene's germline CDR1 is LGHNA and CDR2 YNFKEQ. The CDR3: CASSRTTGGGLLAQYF. The CDR3 nucleotides are TGTGCCAGCAGCCGAACCACGGGGGGAGGGCTCTTGGCCCAGTACTTC.

This chain joins TRBV2 and TRBJ2-5; 9 positions match TRBD1. The DNA end is more similar to TRBJ2-7, so the J call may be wrong. CDR3 length equals 14 residues. CDR1 and CDR2 from the germline V gene are SNHLY and FYNNEI. CDR3 region: CASSRTGERYEQYF. The CDR3 nucleotides are TGTGCCAGCAGTCGGACAGGGGAGAGGTACGAGCAGTACTTC.

This sequence joins TRBV14 and TRBJ2-7, with a weak D call TRBD2 (7 bases). The CDR3 consists of 16 residues. V lost 0 bases, J lost 2 bases, and 14 bases lay in between. Germline V lookup: CDR1 SGHDN, CDR2 FVKESK. CDR3 nucleotides: TGTGCCAGCAGCCAAGATAGGGGGGGGCGAACCTACGAGCAGTACTTC. This gives the protein CASSQDRGGRTYEQYF. Supplemented by reference TRBV14 and TRBJ2-7, the full variable domain reads EAGVTQFPSHSVIEKGQTVTLRCDPISGHDNLYWYRRVMGKEIKFLLHFVKESKQDESGMPNNRFLAERTGGTYSTLKVQPAELEDSGVYFCASSQDRGGRTYEQYFGPGTRLTVT.

The rearrangement uses TRBV20-1 and TRBJ2-7, with TRBD2 matching over 8 bases. The V and J ends lost 6 bases and 2 bases, in that order; junction bases with no gene match: 6. CDR1 and CDR2 from the germline V gene are DFQATT and SNEGSKA (reference sequence). CDR3 length equals 13 residues. Here the CDR3 reads CSARTSSAYEQYF. CDR3 sequence (DNA): TGCAGTGCCCGGACTAGCTCAGCCTACGAGCAGTACTTC.

The CDR3 region is CASSYSGDKFLYSPLHF. Written as DNA, the CDR3 is TGTGCCAGCAGTTACTCGGGAGACAAGTTCCTATATTCACCCCTCCACTTT. This chain links TRBV6-6 with TRBJ1-6; D gene unclear. The CDR3 is 17 residues long. CDR1 is MNHNY, CDR2 SVGAGI, per germline (reference sequence). V gave up 0 bases and J gave up 8 bases, with 17 bases separating them.

This clonotype was detected once. The chain carries TRBV5-1 and TRBJ2-1, with D tentatively TRBD1 or TRBD2 (6 bases each). CDR3 size: 16 residues. Germline values: CDR1 SGHRS, CDR2 YFSETQ. V dropped 4 bases and J dropped 4 bases, with 18 bases sitting between them. CDR3 loop: CASSGTRRGDYNEQFF. In DNA form, the CDR3 reads TGCGCCAGCAGCGGGACGCGGAGGGGGGATTACAATGAGCAGTTCTTC.

This chain joins TRBV12-3 or TRBV12-4 and TRBJ2-7; TRBD1 matches at 8 bases. After removal of 5 bases from V and 6 bases from J, the junction contained 6 bases not matched to a gene. The CDR3 is 13 amino acids. The CDR3 reads CASSATGVAEQYF. The CDR3 DNA reads as TGTGCCAGCAGTGCGACAGGGGTGGCCGAGCAGTACTTC.

At least ten counts were recorded for this clonotype. V usage is TRBV29-1 and J usage is TRBJ2-7; TRBD1 aligns across 9 bases. The CDR3 sequence is 13 residues long. Looked up from germline, CDR1 is SQVTM and CDR2 is ANQGSEA. V dropped 7 bases and J dropped 2; count of bases not matched to a gene: 6. The CDR3 DNA reads as TGCAGCGCTAGACAGGGGGTCGCCTACGAGCAGTACTTC. Protein: CSARQGVAYEQYF.